This TCR beta chain came from a study of cytomegalovirus exposure and HLA in healthy donors. The study, taken as a whole, reports: The productive fraction for most TCR beta V segments was about 87% or about 30% in an earlier analysis. The classifier was said to identify cytomegalovirus status with high specificity and sensitivity.

Details on this clone: What it binds is unknown.

Vbeta (60) and Jbeta (13) primers were used in the PCR. The data were produced by immunoSEQ multiplex PCR, yet TCRdb's version contains in-frame clones alone and is incomplete. This table holds 150,000 to 190,000 clones, 82% found once. With 6 bases clipped from V and 10 bases from J, the junction kept 6 bases outside the gene matches. Germline V gives CDR1 MDHEN, CDR2 SYDVKM. The CDR3 loop spans 13 amino acids. The J gene is TRBJ1-6, the V gene TRBV28, with 7 bases aligning to TRBD1. This TCR came from a woman aged 45-60 years in good health and CMV-seropositive. Sequencing was carried out using PBMCs. The CDR3 region is CASSPQGYSPLHF. In nucleotides, the CDR3 is TGTGCCAGCAGCCCACAGGGGTACTCACCCCTCCACTTT.